The 7 T cell receptor beta chains reported below all come from one sample, sequenced in a study of shared clonotypes between healthy human individuals. It was CD45RO-negative cells, positively selected for CCR7, that made up naive CD8 cells, with terminally differentiated effector memory CD45RA+ cells excluded. Using immunoSEQ multiplex PCR, the repertoire was profiled, and TCRdb retains in-frame clones only, with some absent. The sample holds 750,000 to 1,000,000 clones, nearly 95% seen once. Sequencing was done on a sample of naive CD8+ T cells sorted from blood. These receptors all come from a man aged 25-45 years in good health.

The sample holds one count of this clone. The chain combines TRBV7-6 with TRBJ2-7, with TRBD2 identical over 10 bases. This CDR3 has 15 residues. Germline lookup yields CDR1 SGHVS and CDR2 FNYEAQ. V dropped 2 bases and J dropped 5; count of bases not matched to a gene: 6. CDR3 in amino acids: CASSLPAGGRDEQYF. The DNA for the CDR3 is TGTGCCAGCAGCTTACCAGCGGGAGGGCGGGACGAGCAGTACTTC.

This sequence joins TRBV6-5 and TRBJ2-2; D call uncertain. The CDR3 loop spans 15 amino acids. The V gene lost 7 bases and the J gene lost 0 bases, with 12 bases spanning the gap. CDR1 and CDR2 (germline): MNHEY, SVGAGI. CDR3 amino acids: CASTSDNANTGELFF. The CDR3, as DNA: TGTGCCAGCACCTCTGACAATGCGAACACCGGGGAGCTGTTTTTT.

The genes are TRBV12-5 and TRBJ2-1, with D perhaps being TRBD1 or TRBD2 (5 bases each). This CDR3 spans 13 amino acids. Germline V CDR1 and CDR2: LGHNT, FRNRAP. V was cut by 4 bases and J by 7 bases, with 11 bases left in between. DNA of the CDR3: TGTGCTAGTGGTTCGGGACCCCAAAATGAGCAGTTCTTC. It specifies CASGSGPQNEQFF.

The chain couples TRBV6-1 to TRBJ1-2; tentative D call: TRBD1 (5 bases). CDR1 and CDR2 (germline): MNHNS, SASEGT. Trimming cost V 7 bases and J 4 bases, with 10 bases left between them. The CDR3 contains 12 residues. For the CDR3, the DNA is TGTGCCAGCACGCGGGGGACCTATGGCTACACCTTC. As protein: CASTRGTYGYTF.

This CDR3 reads CASSLFLAGATYEQYF. CDR3 DNA sequence: TGTGCCAGCAGTTTATTTCTAGCGGGAGCGACCTACGAGCAGTACTTC. The rearrangement joins TRBV28 to TRBJ2-7, with TRBD2 identical over 10 bases. The CDR3 consists of 16 residues. CDR1 is MDHEN, CDR2 SYDVKM, per germline. The V segment lost 1 base and the J segment 2 bases; nucleotides outside the gene matches: 5.

In this sample, this clone turned up once. The CDR3: CASSKGGVIISTEAFF. CDR3 nucleotide sequence: TGTGCCAGCAGTAAGGGGGGGGTTATTATCTCCACTGAAGCTTTCTTT. The V call is TRBV2, the J call TRBJ1-1; D may be TRBD1 (6 bases). The germline CDR1 and CDR2 sequences are SNHLY and FYNNEI. There are 16 residues in the CDR3. V was clipped by 5 bases and J by 4 bases, with 20 bases between them.

The V and J genes are TRBV28 and TRBJ2-1; D uncertain. This CDR3 contains 15 residues. Trimming left V 7 bases short and J 3 bases short, with 16 bases between. From germline, CDR1 is MDHEN and CDR2 SYDVKM. The chain's CDR3 is CASNEALEVYNEQFF. The CDR3 DNA sequence: TGTGCCAGCAATGAGGCATTGGAAGTCTACAATGAGCAGTTCTTC.